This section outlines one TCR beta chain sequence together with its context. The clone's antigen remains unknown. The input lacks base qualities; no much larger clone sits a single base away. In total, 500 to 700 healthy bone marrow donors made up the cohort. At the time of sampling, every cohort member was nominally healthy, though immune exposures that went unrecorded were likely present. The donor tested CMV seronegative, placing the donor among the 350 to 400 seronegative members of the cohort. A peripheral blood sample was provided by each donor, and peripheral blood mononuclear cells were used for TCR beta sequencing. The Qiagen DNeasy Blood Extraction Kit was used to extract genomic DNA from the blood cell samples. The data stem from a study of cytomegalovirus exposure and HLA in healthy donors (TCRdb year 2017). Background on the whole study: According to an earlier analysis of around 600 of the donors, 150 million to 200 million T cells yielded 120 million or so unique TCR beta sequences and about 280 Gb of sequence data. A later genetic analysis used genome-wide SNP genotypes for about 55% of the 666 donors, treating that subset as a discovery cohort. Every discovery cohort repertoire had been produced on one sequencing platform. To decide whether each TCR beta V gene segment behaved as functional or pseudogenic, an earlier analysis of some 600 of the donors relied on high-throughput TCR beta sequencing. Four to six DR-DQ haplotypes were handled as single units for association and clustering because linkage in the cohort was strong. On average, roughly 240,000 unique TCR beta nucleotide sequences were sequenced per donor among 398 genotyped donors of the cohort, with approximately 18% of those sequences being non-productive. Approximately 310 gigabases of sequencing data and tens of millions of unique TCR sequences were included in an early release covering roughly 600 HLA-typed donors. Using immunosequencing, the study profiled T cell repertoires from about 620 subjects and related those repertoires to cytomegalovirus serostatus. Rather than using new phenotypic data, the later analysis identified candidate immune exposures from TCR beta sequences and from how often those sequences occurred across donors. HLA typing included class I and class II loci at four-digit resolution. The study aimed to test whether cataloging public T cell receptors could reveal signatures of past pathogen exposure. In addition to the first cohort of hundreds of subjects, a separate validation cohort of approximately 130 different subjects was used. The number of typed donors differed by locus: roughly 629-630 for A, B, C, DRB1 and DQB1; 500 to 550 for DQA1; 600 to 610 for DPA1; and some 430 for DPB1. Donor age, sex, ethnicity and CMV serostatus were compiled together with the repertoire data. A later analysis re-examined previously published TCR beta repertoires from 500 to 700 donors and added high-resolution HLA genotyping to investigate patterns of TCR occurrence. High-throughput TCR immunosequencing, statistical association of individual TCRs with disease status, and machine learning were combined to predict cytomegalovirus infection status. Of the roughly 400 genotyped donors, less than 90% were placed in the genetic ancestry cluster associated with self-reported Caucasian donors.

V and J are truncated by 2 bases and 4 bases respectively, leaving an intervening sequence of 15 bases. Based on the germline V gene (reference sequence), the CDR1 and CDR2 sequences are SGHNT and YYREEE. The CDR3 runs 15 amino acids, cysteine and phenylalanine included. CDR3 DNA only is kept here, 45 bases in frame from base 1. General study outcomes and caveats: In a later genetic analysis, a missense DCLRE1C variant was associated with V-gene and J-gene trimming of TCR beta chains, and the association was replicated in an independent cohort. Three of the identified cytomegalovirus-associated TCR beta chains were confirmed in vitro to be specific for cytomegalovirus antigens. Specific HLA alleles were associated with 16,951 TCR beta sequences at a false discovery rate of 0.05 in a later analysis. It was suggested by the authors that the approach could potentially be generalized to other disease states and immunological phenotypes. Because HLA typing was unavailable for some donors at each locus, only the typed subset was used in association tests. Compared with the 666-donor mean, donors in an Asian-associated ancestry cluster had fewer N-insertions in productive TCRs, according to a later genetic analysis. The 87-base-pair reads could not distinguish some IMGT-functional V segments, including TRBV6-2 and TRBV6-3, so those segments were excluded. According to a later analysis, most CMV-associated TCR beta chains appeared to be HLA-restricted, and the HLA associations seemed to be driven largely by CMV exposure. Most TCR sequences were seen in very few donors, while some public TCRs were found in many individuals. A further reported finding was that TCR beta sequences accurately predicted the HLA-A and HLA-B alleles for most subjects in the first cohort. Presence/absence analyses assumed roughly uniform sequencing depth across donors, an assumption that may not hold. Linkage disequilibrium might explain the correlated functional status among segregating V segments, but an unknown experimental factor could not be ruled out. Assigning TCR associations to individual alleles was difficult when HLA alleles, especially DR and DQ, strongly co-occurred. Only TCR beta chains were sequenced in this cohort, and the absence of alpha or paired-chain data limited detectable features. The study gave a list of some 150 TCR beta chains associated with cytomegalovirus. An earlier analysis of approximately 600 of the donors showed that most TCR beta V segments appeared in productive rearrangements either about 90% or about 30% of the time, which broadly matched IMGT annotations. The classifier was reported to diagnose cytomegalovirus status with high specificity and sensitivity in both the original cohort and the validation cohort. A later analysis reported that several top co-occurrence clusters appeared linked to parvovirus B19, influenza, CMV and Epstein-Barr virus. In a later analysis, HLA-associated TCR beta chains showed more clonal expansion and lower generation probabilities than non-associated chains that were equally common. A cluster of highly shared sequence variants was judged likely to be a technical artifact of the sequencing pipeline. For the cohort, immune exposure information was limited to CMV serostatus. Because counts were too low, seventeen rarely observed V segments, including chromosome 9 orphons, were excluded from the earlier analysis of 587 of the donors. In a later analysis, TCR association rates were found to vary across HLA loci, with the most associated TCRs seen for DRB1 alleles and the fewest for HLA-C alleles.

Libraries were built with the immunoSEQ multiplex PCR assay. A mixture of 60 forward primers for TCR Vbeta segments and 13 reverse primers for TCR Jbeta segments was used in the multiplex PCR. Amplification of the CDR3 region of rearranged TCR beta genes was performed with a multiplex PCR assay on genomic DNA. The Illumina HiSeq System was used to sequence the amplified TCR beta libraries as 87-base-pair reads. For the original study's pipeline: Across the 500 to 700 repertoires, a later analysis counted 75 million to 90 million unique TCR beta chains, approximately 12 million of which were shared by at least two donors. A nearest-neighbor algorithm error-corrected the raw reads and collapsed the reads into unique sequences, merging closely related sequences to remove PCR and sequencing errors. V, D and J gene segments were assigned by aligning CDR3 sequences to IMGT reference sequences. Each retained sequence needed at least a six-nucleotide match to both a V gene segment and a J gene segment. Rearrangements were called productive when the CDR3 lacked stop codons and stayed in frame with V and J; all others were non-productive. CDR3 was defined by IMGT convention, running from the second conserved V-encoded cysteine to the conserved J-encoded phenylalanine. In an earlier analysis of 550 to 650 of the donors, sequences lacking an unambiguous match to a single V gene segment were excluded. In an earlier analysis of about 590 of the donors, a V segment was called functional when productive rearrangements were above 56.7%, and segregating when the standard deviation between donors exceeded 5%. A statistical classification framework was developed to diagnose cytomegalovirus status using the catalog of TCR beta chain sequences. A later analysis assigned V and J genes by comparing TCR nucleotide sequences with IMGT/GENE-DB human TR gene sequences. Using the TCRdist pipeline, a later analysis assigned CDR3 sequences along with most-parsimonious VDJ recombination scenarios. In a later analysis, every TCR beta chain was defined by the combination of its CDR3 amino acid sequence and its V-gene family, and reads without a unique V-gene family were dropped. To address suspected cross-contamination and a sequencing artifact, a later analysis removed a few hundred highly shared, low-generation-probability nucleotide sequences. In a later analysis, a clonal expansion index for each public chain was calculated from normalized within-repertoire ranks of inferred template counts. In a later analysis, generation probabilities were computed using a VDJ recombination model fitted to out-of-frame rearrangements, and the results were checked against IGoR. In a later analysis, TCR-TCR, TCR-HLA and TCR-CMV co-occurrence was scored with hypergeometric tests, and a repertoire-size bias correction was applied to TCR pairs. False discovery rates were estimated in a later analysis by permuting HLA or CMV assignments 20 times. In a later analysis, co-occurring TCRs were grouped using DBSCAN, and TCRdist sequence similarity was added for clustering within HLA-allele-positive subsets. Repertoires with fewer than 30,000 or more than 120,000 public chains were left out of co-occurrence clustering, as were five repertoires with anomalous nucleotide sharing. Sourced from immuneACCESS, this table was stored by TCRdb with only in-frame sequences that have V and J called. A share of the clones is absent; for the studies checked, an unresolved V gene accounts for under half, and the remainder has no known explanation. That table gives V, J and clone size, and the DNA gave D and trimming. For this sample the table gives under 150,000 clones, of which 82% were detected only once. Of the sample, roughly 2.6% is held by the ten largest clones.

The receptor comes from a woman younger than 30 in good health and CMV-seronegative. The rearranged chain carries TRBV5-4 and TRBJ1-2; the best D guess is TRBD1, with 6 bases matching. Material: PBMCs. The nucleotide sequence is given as TGTGCCAGCAGCTTTGGTAGGACCAGGGGCTATGGCTACACCTTC. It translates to CASSFGRTRGYGYTF. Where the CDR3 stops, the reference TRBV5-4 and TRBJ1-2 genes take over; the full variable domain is ETGVTQSPTHLIKTRGQQVTLRCSSQSGHNTVSWYQQALGQGPQFIFQYYREEENGRGNFPPRFSGLQFPNYSSELNVNALELDDSALYLCASSFGRTRGYGYTFGSGTRLTVV.